This record concerns one TCR beta chain sequence. This clone's antigen is unknown. Base qualities were left out, and no much larger clone turns up one base away. Reading the label with the study, this specimen's time point is: newly diagnosed, previously untreated cHL patient sample. As a comparison group for the relapsed/refractory trial patients, PBMCs were sequenced from patients with newly diagnosed, previously untreated classical Hodgkin lymphoma. After peripheral blood was drawn into 8 mL Vacutainer Cell Preparation Tubes, PBMCs were isolated by centrifugation and then cryopreserved. This entry is derived from a study of PD-1 blockade in classical Hodgkin lymphoma (TCRdb year 2020). With regard to the full study: To define a peripheral blood immune signature of response to PD-1 blockade in classical Hodgkin lymphoma, the study combined TCR beta sequencing with CyTOF.

Genomic DNA was isolated using the Qiagen DNeasy kit from unsorted PBMCs as well as from negatively selected CD4+ and CD8+ fractions. TCR beta CDR3 regions were amplified by immunoSEQ multiplex PCR using primers annealing to V and J segments. A synthetic immune receptor repertoire was used to minimize amplification bias, and remaining bias was computationally removed after sequencing. As for the original processing: Repertoire diversity was quantified as the Shannon entropy index using custom Python scripts. The unsorted, CD4+ and CD8+ repertoires were each analyzed separately, with the exception of combined analyses, where CD4+ and CD8+ sequences were merged in silico. TCRdb mirrors the immuneACCESS table, restricted to in-frame sequences. Some clones are absent from its copies; in checked studies, under half trace to an unresolved V gene, and the reason for the others is unknown. D and trimming were read from the DNA, whereas the V and J calls and clone size are those reported in that table. The sample contains 47,000 or so clones, roughly 93% of them found a single time. Nearly 5% of the sample belongs to the ten largest clones.

V has 4 bases trimmed and J has 5 bases trimmed; junction bases matching no gene number 5. CDR3 length: 14 amino acids, cysteine to phenylalanine. CDR3 DNA only is kept here, 42 bases in frame from base 1. In the germline V gene, CDR1 corresponds to SGHRS and CDR2 to YFSETQ. Broader findings and caveats from the paper: Only a single clinical trial cohort was studied, and what caused the repertoire differences, possibly disease activity or prior therapy, remained undefined. Baseline TCR diversity was reported as lower in newly diagnosed patients than in healthy donors, and lower still in relapsed/refractory patients.

Material for sequencing was peripheral blood mononuclear cells (PBMCs). This receptor was obtained from a human donor with classical Hodgkin lymphoma. In this chain, TRBV5-1 is recombined with TRBJ2-5, and 10 junctional nucleotides match TRBD1. The bases are TGCGCCAGCAGCGCTGGGACAGGGGACGAGACCCAGTACTTC. The resulting protein is CASSAGTGDETQYF.